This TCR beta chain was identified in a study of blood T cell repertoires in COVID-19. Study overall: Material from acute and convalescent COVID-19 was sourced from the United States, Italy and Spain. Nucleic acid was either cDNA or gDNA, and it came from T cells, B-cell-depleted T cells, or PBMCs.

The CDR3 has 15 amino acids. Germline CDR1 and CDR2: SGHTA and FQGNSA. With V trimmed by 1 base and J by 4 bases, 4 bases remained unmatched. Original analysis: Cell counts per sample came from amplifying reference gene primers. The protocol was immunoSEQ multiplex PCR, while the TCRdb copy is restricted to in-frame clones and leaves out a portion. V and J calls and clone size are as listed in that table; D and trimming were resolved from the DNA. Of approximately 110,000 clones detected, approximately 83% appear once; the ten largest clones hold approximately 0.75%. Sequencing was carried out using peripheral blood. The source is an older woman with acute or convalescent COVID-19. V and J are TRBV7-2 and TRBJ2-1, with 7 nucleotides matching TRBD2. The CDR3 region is CASSLDGGLYNEQFF. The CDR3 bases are TGTGCCAGCAGCTTAGACGGGGGGTTGTACAATGAGCAGTTCTTC.